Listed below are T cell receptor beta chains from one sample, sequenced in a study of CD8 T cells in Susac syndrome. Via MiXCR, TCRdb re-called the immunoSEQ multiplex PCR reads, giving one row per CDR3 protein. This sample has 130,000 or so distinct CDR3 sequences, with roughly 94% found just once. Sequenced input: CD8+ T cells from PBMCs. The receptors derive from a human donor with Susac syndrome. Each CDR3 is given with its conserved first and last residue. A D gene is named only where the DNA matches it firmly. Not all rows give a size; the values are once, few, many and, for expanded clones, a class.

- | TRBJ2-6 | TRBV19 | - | CASSIWVGREPSGANVLTF | TGTGCCAGTAGTATTTGGGTCGGCAGGGAACCTTCTGGGGCCAACGTCCTGACTTTC
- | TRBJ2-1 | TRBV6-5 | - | CASSYRALNNEQFF | TGTGCCAGCAGTTACAGGGCCCTTAACAATGAGCAGTTCTTC
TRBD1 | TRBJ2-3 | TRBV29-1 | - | CSVAGRQGQISTDTQYF | TGCAGCGTTGCTGGGCGACAGGGTCAGATTAGCACAGATACGCAGTATTTT
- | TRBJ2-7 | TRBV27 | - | CASSSVDRYEQYF | TGTGCCAGCAGTTCCGTCGATCGTTACGAGCAGTACTTC
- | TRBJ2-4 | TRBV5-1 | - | CASSPEGRNIQYF | TGCGCCAGCAGCCCGGAAGGTCGAAACATTCAGTACTTC
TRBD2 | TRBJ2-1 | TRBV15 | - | CATSRGSGVGDEQFF | TGTGCCACCAGCAGAGGCAGCGGGGTGGGAGATGAGCAGTTCTTC
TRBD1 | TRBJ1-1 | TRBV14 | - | CASSQRQGMNTEAFF | TGTGCCAGCAGCCAGCGACAGGGGATGAACACTGAAGCTTTCTTT
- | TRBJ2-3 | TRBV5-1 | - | CASSRPLPTGTSTDTQYF | TGCGCCAGCAGCAGACCCTTACCCACAGGGACCAGCACAGATACGCAGTATTTT
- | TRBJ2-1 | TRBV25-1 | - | CASSPGVGNEQFF | TGTGCCAGCAGTCCAGGGGTGGGCAATGAGCAGTTCTTC
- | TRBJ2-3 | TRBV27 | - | CASRTGPRDTQYF | TGTGCCAGCAGGACCGGCCCTCGGGATACGCAGTATTTT
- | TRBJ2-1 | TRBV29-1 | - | CSVPQTRLGYNEQFF | TGCAGCGTTCCTCAGACCAGGCTGGGATACAATGAGCAGTTCTTC
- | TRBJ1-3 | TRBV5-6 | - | CASSLVTQGNTIYF | TGTGCCAGCAGCTTGGTTACGCAAGGAAACACCATATATTTT
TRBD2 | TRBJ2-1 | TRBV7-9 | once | CASSLGGGALNEQFF | TGTGCCAGCAGCTTAGGCGGGGGGGCACTCAATGAGCAGTTCTTC
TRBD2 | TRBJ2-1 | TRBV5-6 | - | CASSSGLAGVRSSYNEQFF | TGTGCCAGCAGCTCAGGACTAGCGGGGGTTAGGAGCTCCTACAATGAGCAGTTCTTC
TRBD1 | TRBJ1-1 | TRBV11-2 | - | CASSYDREDTEAFF | TGTGCCAGCAGCTATGACAGGGAGGACACTGAAGCTTTCTTT
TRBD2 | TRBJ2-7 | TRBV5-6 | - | CASSLGLAGGPREQYF | TGTGCCAGCAGCTTGGGGCTAGCGGGGGGGCCGCGCGAGCAGTACTTC
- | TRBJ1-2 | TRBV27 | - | CASSLFSGAQGYTF | TGTGCCAGCAGTTTATTTTCGGGGGCGCAAGGCTACACCTTC
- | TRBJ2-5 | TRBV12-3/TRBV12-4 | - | CASSQSQETQYF | TGTGCCAGCAGCCAGTCCCAAGAGACCCAGTACTTC
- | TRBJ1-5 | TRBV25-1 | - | CASSESGRGGNQPQHF | TGTGCCAGCAGTGAATCCGGCAGGGGCGGTAATCAGCCCCAGCATTTT
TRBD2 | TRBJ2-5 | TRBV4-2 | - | CASSQEAGGRETQYF | TGTGCCAGCAGCCAAGAGGCGGGGGGGCGGGAGACCCAGTACTTC
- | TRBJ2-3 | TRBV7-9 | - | CASREGGSTDTQYF | TGTGCCAGCAGGGAAGGGGGGTCCACAGATACGCAGTATTTT
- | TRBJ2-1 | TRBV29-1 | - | CSVGGGDYNEQFF | TGCAGCGTTGGAGGCGGGGACTACAATGAGCAGTTCTTC
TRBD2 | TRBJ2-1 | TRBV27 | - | CASSLMRGGNEQFF | TGTGCCAGCAGTTTAATGCGGGGAGGGAATGAGCAGTTCTTC
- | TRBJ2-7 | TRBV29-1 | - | CSVEGGDTPYEQYF | TGCAGCGTTGAGGGTGGCGACACTCCCTACGAGCAGTACTTC
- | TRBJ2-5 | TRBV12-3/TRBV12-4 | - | CASSLGSDDQETQYF | TGTGCCAGCAGCCTAGGATCGGACGATCAAGAGACCCAGTACTTC
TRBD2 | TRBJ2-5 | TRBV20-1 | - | CSASRPGLAGGLETQYF | TGCAGTGCTAGCAGGCCGGGACTAGCGGGGGGTCTCGAGACCCAGTACTTC
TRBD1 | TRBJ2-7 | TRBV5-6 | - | CASNPDRASYEQYF | TGTGCCAGCAACCCCGACAGGGCTTCCTACGAGCAGTACTTC
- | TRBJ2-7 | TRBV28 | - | CASTKETGYEQYF | TGTGCCAGCACCAAGGAGACTGGCTACGAGCAGTACTTC
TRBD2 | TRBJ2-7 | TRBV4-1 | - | CASSQVGGEQYF | TGCGCCAGCAGCCAAGTGGGGGGGGAGCAGTACTTC
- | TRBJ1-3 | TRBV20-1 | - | CSAPSGGNTIYF | TGCAGTGCTCCGAGTGGTGGAAACACCATATATTTT
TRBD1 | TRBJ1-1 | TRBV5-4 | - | CASSVPGQMNTEAFF | TGTGCCAGCAGCGTACCGGGACAGATGAACACTGAAGCTTTCTTT
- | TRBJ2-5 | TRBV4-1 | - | CASSQTAQETQYF | TGCGCCAGCAGCCAGACAGCCCAAGAGACCCAGTACTTC
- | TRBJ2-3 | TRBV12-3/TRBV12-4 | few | CASSLGGPTDTQYF | TGTGCCAGCAGTTTAGGTGGACCCACAGATACGCAGTATTTT
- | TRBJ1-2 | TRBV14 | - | CASSQAGIHGYTF | TGTGCCAGCAGCCAAGCCGGGATCCATGGCTACACCTTC
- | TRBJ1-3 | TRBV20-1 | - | CSARPYRVSERGGVETGNTIYF | TGCAGTGCTAGGCCCTACAGGGTTTCAGAAAGAGGTGGTGTTGAAACTGGAAACACCATATATTTT
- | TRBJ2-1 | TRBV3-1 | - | CASSQVLGAYNEQFF | TGTGCCAGCAGCCAAGTACTCGGGGCCTACAATGAGCAGTTCTTC
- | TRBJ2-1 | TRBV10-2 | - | CASSDGTYYNEQFF | TGCGCCAGCAGTGATGGGACGTACTACAATGAGCAGTTCTTC
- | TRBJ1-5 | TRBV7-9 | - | CASRPNSNQPQHF | TGTGCCAGCAGACCAAATAGCAATCAGCCCCAGCATTTT
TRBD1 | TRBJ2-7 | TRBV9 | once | CASSVGVGTGGTYEQYF | TGTGCCAGCAGCGTTGGGGTCGGGACAGGGGGAACCTACGAGCAGTACTTC
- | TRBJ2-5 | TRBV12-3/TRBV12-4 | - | CASSDRHWQETQYF | TGTGCCAGCAGCGACAGACACTGGCAAGAGACCCAGTACTTC
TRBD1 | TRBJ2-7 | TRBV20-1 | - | CSASLDRPTEQYF | TGCAGTGCTAGCTTGGACAGGCCAACCGAGCAGTACTTC
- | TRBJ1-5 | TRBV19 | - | CASSAPGEFNQPQHF | TGTGCCAGTAGTGCCCCAGGGGAGTTCAATCAGCCCCAGCATTTT
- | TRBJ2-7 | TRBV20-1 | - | CSARETLSGGSYEQYF | TGCAGTGCTAGAGAGACCCTTTCTGGGGGGTCCTACGAGCAGTACTTC
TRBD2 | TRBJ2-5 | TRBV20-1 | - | CSARGLAGYGETQYF | TGCAGTGCCAGGGGACTAGCGGGCTATGGGGAGACCCAGTACTTC
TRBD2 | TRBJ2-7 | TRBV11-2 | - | CASSIGTSIHEQYF | TGTGCCAGCAGCATAGGGACTAGCATTCACGAGCAGTACTTC
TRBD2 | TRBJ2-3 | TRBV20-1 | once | CSARVLAGPDTQYF | TGCAGTGCTAGAGTACTAGCGGGGCCAGATACGCAGTATTTT
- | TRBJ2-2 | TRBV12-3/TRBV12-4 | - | CASSLARSRVNTGELFF | TGTGCCAGCAGTTTAGCGCGTAGTAGGGTAAACACCGGGGAGCTGTTTTTT
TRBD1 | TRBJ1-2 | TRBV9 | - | CASSRSGTGGDYGYTF | TGTGCCAGCAGCAGATCCGGGACAGGGGGAGACTATGGCTACACCTTC
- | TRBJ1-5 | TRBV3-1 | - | CASSQGPLNQPQLF | TGTGCCAGCAGCCAGGGACCGCTCAATCAGCCCCAGCTTTTT
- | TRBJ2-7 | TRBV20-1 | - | CSARDPGALHYEQYF | TGCAGTGCTAGAGATCCGGGGGCTCTACACTACGAGCAGTACTTC
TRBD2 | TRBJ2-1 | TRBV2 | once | CASRRPGGGNYNEQFF | TGTGCCAGCAGGAGGCCGGGAGGGGGGAACTACAATGAGCAGTTCTTC
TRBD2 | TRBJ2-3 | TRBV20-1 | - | CSARLPNSGGLTDTQYF | TGCAGTGCTAGATTACCTAATAGCGGGGGGCTCACAGATACGCAGTATTTT